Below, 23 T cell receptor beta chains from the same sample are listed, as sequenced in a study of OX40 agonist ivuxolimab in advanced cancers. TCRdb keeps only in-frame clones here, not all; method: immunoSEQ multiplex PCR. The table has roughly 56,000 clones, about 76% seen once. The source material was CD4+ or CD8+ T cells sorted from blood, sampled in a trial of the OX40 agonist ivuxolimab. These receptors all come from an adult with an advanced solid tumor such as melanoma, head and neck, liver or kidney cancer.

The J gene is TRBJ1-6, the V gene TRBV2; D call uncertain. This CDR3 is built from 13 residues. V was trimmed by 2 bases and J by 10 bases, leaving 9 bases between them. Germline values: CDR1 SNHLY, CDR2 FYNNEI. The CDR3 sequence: CASSERLESPLHF. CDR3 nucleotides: TGTGCCAGCAGTGAAAGGTTGGAATCACCCCTCCACTTT. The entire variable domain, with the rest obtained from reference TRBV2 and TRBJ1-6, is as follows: EPEVTQTPSHQVTQMGQEVILRCVPISNHLYFYWYRQILGQKVEFLVSFYNNEISEKSEIFDDQFSVERPDGSNFTLKIRSTKLEDSAMYFCASSERLESPLHFGNGTRLTVT.

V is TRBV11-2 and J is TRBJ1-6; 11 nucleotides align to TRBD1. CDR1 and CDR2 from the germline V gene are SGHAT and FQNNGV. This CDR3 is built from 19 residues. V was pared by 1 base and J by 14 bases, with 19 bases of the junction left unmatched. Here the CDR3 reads CASSLGPDRGRQKGATLHF. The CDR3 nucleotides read TGTGCCAGCAGCTTAGGTCCGGACAGGGGGCGTCAAAAGGGGGCCACCCTCCACTTT.

CDR3 DNA sequence: TGCGCCAGCAGCGAAAAAGATCAGGGACTAGGAGCCTGCAATGAGCAGTTCTTC. It translates to CASSEKDQGLGACNEQFF. This chain links TRBV4-1 with TRBJ2-1; 8 nucleotides match TRBD2. After removal of 5 bases from V and 6 bases from J, the junction contained 18 bases not matched to a gene. CDR3 length: 18 residues. The V gene's germline CDR1 is MGHRA and CDR2 YSYEKL.

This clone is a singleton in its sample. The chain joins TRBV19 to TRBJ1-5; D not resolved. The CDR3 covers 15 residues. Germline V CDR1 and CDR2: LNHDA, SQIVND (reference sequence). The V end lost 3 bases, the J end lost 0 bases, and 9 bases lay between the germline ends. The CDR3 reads CASSILWGSNQPQHF. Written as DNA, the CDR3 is TGTGCCAGTAGTATCCTGTGGGGTAGCAATCAGCCCCAGCATTTT.

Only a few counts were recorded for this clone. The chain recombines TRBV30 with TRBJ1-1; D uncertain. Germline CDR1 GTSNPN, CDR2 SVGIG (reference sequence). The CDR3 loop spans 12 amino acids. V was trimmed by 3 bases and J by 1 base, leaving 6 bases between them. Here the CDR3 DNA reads TGTGCCTGGAGCAGACAGAACACTGAAGCTTTCTTT. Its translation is CAWSRQNTEAFF.

The CDR3 spells CASSLRGGWDNQPQHF. The CDR3 nucleotides read TGCGCCAGCAGCTTGCGAGGGGGGTGGGACAATCAGCCCCAGCATTTT. The rearrangement joins TRBV5-1 to TRBJ1-5, with TRBD1 as a possible D gene (6 bases). V was shortened by 1 base and J by 3 bases, with 14 bases between the two germline ends. The germline CDR1 and CDR2 sequences are SGHRS and YFSETQ. The CDR3 covers 16 residues.

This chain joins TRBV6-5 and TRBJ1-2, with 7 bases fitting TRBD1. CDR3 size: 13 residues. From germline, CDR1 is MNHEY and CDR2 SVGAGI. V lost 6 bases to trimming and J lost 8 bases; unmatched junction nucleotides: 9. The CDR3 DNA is TGTGCCAGCAGAACGTGGACAGGAGTCGGCTACACCTTC. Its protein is CASRTWTGVGYTF.

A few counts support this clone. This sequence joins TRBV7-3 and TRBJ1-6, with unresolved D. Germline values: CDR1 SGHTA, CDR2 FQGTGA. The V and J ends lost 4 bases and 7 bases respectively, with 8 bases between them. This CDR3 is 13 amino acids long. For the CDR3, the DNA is TGTGCCAGCAGCTCACGACCAAATTCACCCCTCCACTTT. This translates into CASSSRPNSPLHF.

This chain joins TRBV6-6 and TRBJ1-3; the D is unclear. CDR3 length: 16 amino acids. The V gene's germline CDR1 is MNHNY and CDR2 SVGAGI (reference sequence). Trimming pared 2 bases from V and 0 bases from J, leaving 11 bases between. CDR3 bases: TGTGCCAGCAGTTACGCGGTCGGGGTCTCTGGAAACACCATATATTTT. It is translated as CASSYAVGVSGNTIYF.

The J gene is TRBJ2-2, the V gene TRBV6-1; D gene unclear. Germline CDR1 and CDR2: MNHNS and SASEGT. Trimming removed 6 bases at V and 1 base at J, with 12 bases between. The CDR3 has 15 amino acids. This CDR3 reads CASSLTGLNTGELFF. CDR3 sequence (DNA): TGTGCCAGCAGCCTCACTGGATTGAACACCGGGGAGCTGTTTTTT.

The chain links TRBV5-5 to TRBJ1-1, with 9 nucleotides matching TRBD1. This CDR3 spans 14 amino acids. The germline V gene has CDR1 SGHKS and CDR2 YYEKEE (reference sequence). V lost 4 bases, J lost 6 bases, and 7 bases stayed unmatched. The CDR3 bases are TGTGCCAGCAGCACCGGACAGGGGATCGCTGAAGCTTTCTTT. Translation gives CASSTGQGIAEAFF. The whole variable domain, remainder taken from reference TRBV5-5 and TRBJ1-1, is DAGVTQSPTHLIKTRGQQVTLRCSPISGHKSVSWYQQVLGQGPQFIFQYYEKEERGRGNFPDRFSARQFPNYSSELNVNALLLGDSALYLCASSTGQGIAEAFFGQGTRLTVV.

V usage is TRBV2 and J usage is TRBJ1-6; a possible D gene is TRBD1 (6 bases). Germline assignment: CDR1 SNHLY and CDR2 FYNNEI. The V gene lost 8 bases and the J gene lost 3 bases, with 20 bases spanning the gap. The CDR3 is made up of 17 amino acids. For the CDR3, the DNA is TGTGCCAGCGGAAAGACAGGTCCCAATTTCTATAATTCACCCCTCCACTTT. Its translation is CASGKTGPNFYNSPLHF.

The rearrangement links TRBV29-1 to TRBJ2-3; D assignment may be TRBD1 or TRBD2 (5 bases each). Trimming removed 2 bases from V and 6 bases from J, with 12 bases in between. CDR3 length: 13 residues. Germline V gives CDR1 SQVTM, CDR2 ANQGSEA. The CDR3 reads CSVEPGLWDTQYF. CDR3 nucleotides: TGCAGCGTTGAACCGGGGCTTTGGGATACGCAGTATTTT.

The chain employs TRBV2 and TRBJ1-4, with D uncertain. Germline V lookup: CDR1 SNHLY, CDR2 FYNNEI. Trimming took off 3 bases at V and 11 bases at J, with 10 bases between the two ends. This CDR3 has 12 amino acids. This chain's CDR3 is CASSDPEKKLFF. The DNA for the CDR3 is TGTGCCAGCAGTGACCCAGAGAAGAAACTGTTTTTT. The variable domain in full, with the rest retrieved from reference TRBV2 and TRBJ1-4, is EPEVTQTPSHQVTQMGQEVILRCVPISNHLYFYWYRQILGQKVEFLVSFYNNEISEKSEIFDDQFSVERPDGSNFTLKIRSTKLEDSAMYFCASSDPEKKLFFGSGTQLSVL.

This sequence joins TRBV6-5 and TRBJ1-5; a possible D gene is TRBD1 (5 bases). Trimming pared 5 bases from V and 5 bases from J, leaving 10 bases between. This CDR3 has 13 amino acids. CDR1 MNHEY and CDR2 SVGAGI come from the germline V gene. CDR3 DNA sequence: TGTGCCAGCAGTCCCGACAGTTATCAGCCCCAGCATTTT. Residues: CASSPDSYQPQHF.

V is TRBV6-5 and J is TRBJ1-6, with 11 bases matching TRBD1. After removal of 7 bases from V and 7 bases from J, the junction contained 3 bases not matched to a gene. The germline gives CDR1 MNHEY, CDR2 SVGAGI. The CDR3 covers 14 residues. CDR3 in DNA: TGTGCCAGCAAAGGACAGGGGGCCAATTCACCCCTCCACTTT. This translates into CASKGQGANSPLHF.

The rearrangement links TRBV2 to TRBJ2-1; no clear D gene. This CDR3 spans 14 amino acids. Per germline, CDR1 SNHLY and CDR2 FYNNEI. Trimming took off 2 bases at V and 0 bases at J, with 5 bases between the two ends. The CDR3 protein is CASSELSSYNEQFF. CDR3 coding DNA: TGTGCCAGCAGTGAACTTAGCTCCTACAATGAGCAGTTCTTC.

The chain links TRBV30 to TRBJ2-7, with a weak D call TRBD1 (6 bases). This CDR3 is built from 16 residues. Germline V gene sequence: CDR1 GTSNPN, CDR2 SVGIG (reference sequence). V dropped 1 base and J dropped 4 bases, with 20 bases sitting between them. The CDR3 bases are TGTGCCTGGAGTGACGTCAGTTGGGGGACATCATACGAGCAGTACTTC. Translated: CAWSDVSWGTSYEQYF.

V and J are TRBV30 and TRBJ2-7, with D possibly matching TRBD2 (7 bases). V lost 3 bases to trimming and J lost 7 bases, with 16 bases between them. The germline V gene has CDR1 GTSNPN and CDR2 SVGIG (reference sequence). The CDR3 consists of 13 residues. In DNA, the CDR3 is TGTGCCTGGAGATTGGGGGGGCGCTGGGAGCAGTACTTC. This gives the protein CAWRLGGRWEQYF.

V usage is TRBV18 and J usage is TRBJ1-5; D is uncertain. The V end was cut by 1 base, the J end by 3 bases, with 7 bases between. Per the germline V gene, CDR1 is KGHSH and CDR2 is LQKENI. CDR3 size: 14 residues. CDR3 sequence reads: CASSPLAANQPQHF. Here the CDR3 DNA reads TGTGCCAGCTCACCACTCGCAGCCAATCAGCCCCAGCATTTT.

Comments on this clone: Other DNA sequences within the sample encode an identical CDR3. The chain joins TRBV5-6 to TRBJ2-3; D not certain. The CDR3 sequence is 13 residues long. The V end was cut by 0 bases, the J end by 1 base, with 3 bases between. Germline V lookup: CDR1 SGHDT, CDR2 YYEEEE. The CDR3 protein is CASSLAGTDTQYF. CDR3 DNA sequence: TGTGCCAGCAGCTTGGCCGGCACAGATACGCAGTATTTT.

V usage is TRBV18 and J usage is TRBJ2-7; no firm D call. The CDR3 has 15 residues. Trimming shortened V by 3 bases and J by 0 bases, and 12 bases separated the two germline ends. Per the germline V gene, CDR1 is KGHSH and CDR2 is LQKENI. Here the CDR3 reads CASSPSPDSSYEQYF. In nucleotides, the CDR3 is TGTGCCAGCTCACCGTCCCCTGATAGCTCCTACGAGCAGTACTTC.

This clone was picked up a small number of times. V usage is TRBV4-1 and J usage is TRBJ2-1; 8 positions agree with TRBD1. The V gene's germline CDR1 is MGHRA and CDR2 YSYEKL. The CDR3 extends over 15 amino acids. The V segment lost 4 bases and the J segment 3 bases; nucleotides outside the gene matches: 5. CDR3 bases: TGCGCCAGCAGCCGCCAGGGGGCTAACTACAATGAGCAGTTCTTC. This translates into CASSRQGANYNEQFF.